This TCR beta chain originates from a study of cytotoxic CD8 clonotypes in ibrutinib-treated CLL (dated by TCRdb to about 2021). Background on the whole study: In this cohort, 15 patients were treatment-naive and some 10 were relapsed/refractory, while some 18 had unmutated IGHV. On average, each sample yielded roughly 250,000 productive templates and tens of thousands of productive rearrangements. Patients were still on ibrutinib when every remission and progressive disease sample was collected. Partial responses were observed in some 24 patients and complete responses in 2; after a median follow-up of around 68 months, remission was maintained in around 14 patients and progression was observed in about twelve. Of the roughly 81 people in the trial, 25 to 30 had longitudinal samples available. Cryopreserved peripheral blood mononuclear cells were obtained before treatment, at response, and at either sustained remission or disease progression. Samples at response were collected after a median of about 13 months of treatment, with a range of about 6 to 40 months. Broader findings and caveats from the paper: Sampling times were not matched between sustained-remission and progressing patients, and lymph node repertoires were not studied. Public clonotypes were rare and either shrank or stayed stable during treatment, and the rise in clonality at ibrutinib response reflected expansion of private clonotypes. Baseline clonality exceeded that of age-matched healthy donors and correlated strongly with circulating CD8+ T-cell counts. Clonality rose at ibrutinib response, remained stable during sustained remission, and dropped back toward baseline at progression.

The CDR1 and CDR2 encoded by the germline V gene (reference sequence) are SGHNT and YYREEE. The CDR3 sequence holds 15 residues, the cysteine and phenylalanine included. The retained sequence is limited to the CDR3, 45 bases, with the frame set at the first base. Cut back by 1 base and 1 base, the V and J ends lie 8 bases apart. What the time point label conveys for this sample: 12 months on ibrutinib. Roughly 1.8 micrograms of genomic DNA were extracted from cryopreserved PBMCs for TCR beta library preparation. Longitudinal blood samples from CLL patients on ibrutinib monotherapy were analyzed using high-throughput TCR beta sequencing. The patients were enrolled in a single-center, open-label phase 2 trial of ibrutinib monotherapy. The table lists this clone with a count of one. No cognate antigen has been identified for it. No base quality values were provided; no much bigger clone lies one nucleotide off.

Each clonotype received, on average, 10x coverage in deep resolution sequencing performed on a MiSeq, where the target depth lay between 1 in 1 million and 1 in 200,000 T cells. The immunoSEQ hsTCRB Kit was used to generate TCR beta libraries. Per the authors' processing: The data were analyzed with ImmunoSEQ Analyzer and ImmunoSEQ Data Assistant, and V, D and J gene assignments followed IMGT definitions. Clonality, which ranges from 0 to 1, was calculated by subtracting the normalized Shannon entropy of productive rearrangement frequencies from one. Only overrepresented clonotypes making up at least 0.05% of each patient's repertoire were included in the public clonotype analysis. About a dozen repertoires from age-matched healthy donors, obtained from immuneACCESS, served as clonality controls. TCRdb took this table from immuneACCESS and kept in-frame rearrangements with V and J called. Such tables lack part of the clones; where checked against another copy, unresolved V genes explain under half of the gap, and the rest is unexplained. That table is the source of V, J and clone size, and D and trimming were worked out from the DNA. A total of under 200,000 clones appear in this sample, more than 65% of them only once. About 2.1% of the sample is in the top ten clones.

The sample in question was PBMCs, obtained after 12 months of ibrutinib treatment. The origin of this receptor is a human donor with chronic lymphocytic leukemia. The V and J genes are TRBV5-4 and TRBJ2-2, with TRBD2 as a weak D call on 5 bases. The nucleotide sequence is given as TGTGCCAGCAGCTTGAATCGGGGGAACACCGGGGAGCTGTTTTTT. Its translation is CASSLNRGNTGELFF.